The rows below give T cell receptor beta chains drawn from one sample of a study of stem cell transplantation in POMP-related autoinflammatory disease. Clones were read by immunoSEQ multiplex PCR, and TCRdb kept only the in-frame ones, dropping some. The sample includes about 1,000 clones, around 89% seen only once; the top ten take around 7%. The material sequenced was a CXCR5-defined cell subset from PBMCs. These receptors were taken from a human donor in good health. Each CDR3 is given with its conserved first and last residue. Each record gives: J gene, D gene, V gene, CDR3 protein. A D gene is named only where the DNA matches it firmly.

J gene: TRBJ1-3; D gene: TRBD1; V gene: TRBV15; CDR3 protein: CATSRIQGPGNTIYF
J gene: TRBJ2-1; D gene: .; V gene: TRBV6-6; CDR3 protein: CASRYLGEQFF
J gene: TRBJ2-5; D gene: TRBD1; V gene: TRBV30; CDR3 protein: CAWSVWVGGAGKTQYF
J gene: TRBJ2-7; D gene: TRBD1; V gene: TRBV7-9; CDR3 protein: CASSVIQGDEQYF
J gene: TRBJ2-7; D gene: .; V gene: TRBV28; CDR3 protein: CASSWDVYEQYF
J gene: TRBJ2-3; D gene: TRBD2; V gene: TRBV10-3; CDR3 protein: CAISETGGLTDTQYF
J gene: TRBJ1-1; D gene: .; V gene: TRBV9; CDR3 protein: CASSAGTLGVTEAFF
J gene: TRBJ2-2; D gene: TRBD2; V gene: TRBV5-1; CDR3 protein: CASSRTTPGGTGELFF
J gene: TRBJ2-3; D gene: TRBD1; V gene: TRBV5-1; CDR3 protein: CASSLGQGAEDTQYF
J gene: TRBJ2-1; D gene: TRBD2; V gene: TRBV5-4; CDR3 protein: CASSMGTSGRASNEQFF
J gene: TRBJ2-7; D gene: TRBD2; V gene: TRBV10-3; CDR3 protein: CAISGTSGGAGEQYF
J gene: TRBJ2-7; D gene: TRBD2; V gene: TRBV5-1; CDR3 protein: CASSTGTRTYEQYF
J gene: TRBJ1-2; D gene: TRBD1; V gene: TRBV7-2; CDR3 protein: CASSLKGQVGTF
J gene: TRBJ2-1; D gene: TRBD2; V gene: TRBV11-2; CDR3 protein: CASSTRETSGSFGEQFF
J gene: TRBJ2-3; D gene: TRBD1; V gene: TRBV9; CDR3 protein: CASSVGSDRGYHTQYF
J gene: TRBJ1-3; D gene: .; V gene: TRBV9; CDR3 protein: CASSLNLMGNTIYF
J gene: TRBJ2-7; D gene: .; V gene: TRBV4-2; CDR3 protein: CASSQGADASGEQYF
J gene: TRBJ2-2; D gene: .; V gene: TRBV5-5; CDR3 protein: CASSPRALTGELFF
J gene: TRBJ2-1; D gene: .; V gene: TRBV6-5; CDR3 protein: CASTWYNEQFF
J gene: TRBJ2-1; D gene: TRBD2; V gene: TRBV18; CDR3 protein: CASSPLSGGAWDEQFF